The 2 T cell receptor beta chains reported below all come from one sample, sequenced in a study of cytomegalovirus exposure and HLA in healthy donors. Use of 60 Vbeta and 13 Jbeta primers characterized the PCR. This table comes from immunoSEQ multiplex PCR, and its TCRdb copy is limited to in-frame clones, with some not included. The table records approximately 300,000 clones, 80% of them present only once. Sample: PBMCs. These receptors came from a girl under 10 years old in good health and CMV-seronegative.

The CDR3 region has the DNA TGTGCCAGCAGCAGGGGGACTGAAGCTTTCTTT. Translating it yields CASSRGTEAFF. V and J are TRBV27 and TRBJ1-1; 7 bases line up with TRBD1. Germline loops: CDR1 MNHEY, CDR2 SMNVEV (reference sequence). Trimming cost V 6 bases and J 5 bases; bases outside gene matches: 0. The CDR3 length is 11 residues.

Here the CDR3 DNA reads TGCGCCAGCAGCTTGGATCCCGGGAGATACAATGAGCAGTTCTTC. It specifies CASSLDPGRYNEQFF. The chain couples TRBV5-1 to TRBJ2-1; a possible D gene is TRBD2 (6 bases). CDR3 length: 15 amino acids. V shed 0 bases and J shed 4 bases, with 11 bases lying between them. Germline V gives CDR1 SGHRS, CDR2 YFSETQ.